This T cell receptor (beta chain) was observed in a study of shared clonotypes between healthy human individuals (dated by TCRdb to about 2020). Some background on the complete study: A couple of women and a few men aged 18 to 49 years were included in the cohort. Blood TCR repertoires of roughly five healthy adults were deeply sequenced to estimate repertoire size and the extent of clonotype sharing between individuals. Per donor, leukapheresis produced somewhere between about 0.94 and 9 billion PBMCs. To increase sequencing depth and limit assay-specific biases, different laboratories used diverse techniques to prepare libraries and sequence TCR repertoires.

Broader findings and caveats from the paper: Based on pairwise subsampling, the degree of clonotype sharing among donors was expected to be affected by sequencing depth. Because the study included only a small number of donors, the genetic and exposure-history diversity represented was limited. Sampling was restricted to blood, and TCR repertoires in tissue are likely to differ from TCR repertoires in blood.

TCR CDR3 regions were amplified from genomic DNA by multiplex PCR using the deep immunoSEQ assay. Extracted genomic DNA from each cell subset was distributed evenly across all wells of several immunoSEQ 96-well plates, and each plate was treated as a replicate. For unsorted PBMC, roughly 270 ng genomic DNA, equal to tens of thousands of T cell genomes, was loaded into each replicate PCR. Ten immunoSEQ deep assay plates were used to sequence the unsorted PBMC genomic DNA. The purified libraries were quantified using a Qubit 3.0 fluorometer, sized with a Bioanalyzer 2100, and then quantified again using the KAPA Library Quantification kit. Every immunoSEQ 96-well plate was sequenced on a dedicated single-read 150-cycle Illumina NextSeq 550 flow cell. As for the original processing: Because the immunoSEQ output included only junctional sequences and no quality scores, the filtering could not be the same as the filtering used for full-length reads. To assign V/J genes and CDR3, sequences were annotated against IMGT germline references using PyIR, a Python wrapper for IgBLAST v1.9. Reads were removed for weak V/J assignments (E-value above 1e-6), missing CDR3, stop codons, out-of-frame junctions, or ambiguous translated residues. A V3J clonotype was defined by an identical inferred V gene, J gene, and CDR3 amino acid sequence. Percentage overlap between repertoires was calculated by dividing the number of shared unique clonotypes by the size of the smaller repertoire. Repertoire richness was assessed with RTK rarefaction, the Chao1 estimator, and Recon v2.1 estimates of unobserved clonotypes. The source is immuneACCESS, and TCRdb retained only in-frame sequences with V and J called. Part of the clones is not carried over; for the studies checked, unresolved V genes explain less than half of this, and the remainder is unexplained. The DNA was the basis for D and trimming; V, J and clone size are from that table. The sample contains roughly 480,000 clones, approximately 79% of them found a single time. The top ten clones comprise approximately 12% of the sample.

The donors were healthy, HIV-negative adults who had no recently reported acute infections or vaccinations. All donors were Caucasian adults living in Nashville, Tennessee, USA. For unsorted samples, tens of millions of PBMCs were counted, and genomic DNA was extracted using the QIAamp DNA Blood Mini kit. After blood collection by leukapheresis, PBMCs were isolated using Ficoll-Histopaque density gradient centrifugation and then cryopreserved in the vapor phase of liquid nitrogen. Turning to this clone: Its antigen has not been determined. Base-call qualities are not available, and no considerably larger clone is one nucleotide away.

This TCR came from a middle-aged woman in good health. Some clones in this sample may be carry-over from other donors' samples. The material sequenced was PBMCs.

The encoded CDR3 is CASSPRDSAIRGEQFF. Read as DNA, the sequence is TGTGCCAGCAGCCCCCGGGATAGTGCGATTCGGGGTGAGCAGTTCTTC. Recombination connected TRBV7-3 to TRBJ2-1; TRBD2 might be the D gene, on 5 matching bases. V was cut back by 5 bases and J by 9 bases, leaving a gap of 23 bases between them. The germline V gene supplies CDR1 SGHTA and CDR2 FQGTGA. The CDR3 contains 16 residues, cysteine and phenylalanine counted. Only the CDR3 part of the read is kept: 48 bases, read in frame from the first base.